Below are 7 T cell receptor beta chains sequenced from a single sample in a study of blood T cell repertoires in COVID-19. Here immunoSEQ multiplex PCR was the method, and the copy in TCRdb shows in-frame clones only, minus some. Of 200,000 to 300,000 clones in the sample, approximately 86% were seen once. The sample consisted of peripheral blood. All receptors come from a man aged 35-49 years who had recovered from COVID-19.

This rearrangement joins TRBV5-1 to TRBJ2-1; 8 nucleotides align to TRBD2. V lost 4 bases and J lost 4; bases outside the gene matches: 7. CDR3 length equals 15 residues. Germline CDR1 and CDR2: SGHRS and YFSETQ. The CDR3 bases are TGCGCCAGCAGCACCGGAGTAGCGGGGTACAATGAGCAGTTCTTC. Translation gives CASSTGVAGYNEQFF.

The gene calls are TRBV10-3 and TRBJ2-3, with 8 bases identical to TRBD1. The CDR3 length is 14 residues. The junction had 6 bases not matched to a gene; V was cut back by 4 bases and J by 6 bases. The germline V gene has CDR1 ENHRY and CDR2 SYGVKD. The CDR3 nucleotides are TGTGCCATCAGTGGCCCAGGGGGCGCGGATACGCAGTATTTT. This sequence encodes CAISGPGGADTQYF.

The chain combines TRBV5-1 with TRBJ2-1; 13 bases are a match to TRBD2. Germline CDR1 is SGHRS and CDR2 is YFSETQ. The V gene end was trimmed by 0 bases and the J gene end by 15 bases; junction bases not matched to a gene: 6. CDR3 length: 14 amino acids. The DNA of the CDR3 is TGCGCCAGCAGCTTGGTTGGGACTAGCGGGGTTTTGTTCTTC. Its protein product is CASSLVGTSGVLFF.

The chain recombines TRBV18 with TRBJ2-1, with 9 bases matching TRBD2. The V segment lost 3 bases and the J segment 8 bases; nucleotides outside the gene matches: 11. This CDR3 has 16 residues. CDR1 and CDR2 (germline): KGHSH, LQKENI. The CDR3 DNA reads as TGTGCCAGCTCACCTCCGAGCGGGGGGCGGGGGCATGAGCAGTTCTTC. Amino acids: CASSPPSGGRGHEQFF.

This clone has more than one count but fewer than ten. V usage is TRBV2 and J usage is TRBJ2-1; 10 positions agree with TRBD2. V shed 7 bases, J shed 3 bases, and the junction held 9 bases outside the gene matches. The germline V gene has CDR1 SNHLY and CDR2 FYNNEI. The CDR3 length is 16 residues. The CDR3 sequence is CASIQSGRDFYNEQFF. DNA of the CDR3: TGTGCCAGCATTCAAAGCGGGAGGGATTTCTACAATGAGCAGTTCTTC. Full variable domain (rest looked up from reference TRBV2 and TRBJ2-1): EPEVTQTPSHQVTQMGQEVILRCVPISNHLYFYWYRQILGQKVEFLVSFYNNEISEKSEIFDDQFSVERPDGSNFTLKIRSTKLEDSAMYFCASIQSGRDFYNEQFFGPGTRLTVL.

The V gene is TRBV5-1, the J gene TRBJ2-7; D is possibly TRBD1 (6 bases). V shed 5 bases and J shed 5 bases, with 8 bases lying between them. The CDR3 has 11 residues. Germline lookup yields CDR1 SGHRS and CDR2 YFSETQ. The CDR3 DNA follows: TGCGCCAGCAGGGGGGCGGACGAGCAGTACTTC. Translated: CASRGADEQYF. Drawing the rest from reference TRBV5-1 and TRBJ2-7, the complete variable domain is KAGVTQTPRYLIKTRGQQVTLSCSPISGHRSVSWYQQTPGQGLQFLFEYFSETQRNKGNFPGRFSGRQFSNSRSEMNVSTLELGDSALYLCASRGADEQYFGPGTRLTVT.

In DNA, the CDR3 is TGTGCCAGCAGTTACCAGGGACACCTCTCTGGAAACACCATATATTTT. Its protein is CASSYQGHLSGNTIYF. V usage is TRBV6-2 or TRBV6-3 and J usage is TRBJ1-3; tentatively, D is TRBD1 (6 bases). The CDR3 spans 16 residues. With 2 bases removed from V and 0 bases from J, the gap between germline ends came to 11 bases. Germline lookup yields CDR1 MNHEY and CDR2 SVGEGT.